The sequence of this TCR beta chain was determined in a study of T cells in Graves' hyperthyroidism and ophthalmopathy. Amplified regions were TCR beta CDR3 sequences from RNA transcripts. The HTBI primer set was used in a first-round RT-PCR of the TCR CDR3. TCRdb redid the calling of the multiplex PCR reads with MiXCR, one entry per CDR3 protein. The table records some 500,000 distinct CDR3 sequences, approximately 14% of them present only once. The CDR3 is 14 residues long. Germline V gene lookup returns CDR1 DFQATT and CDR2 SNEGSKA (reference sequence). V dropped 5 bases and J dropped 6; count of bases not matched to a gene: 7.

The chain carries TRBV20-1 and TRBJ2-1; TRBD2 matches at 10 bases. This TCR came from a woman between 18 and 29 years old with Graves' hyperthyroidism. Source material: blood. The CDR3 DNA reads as TGCAGTGCTCTAGGACTAGCGGAGACCAATGAGCAGTTCTTC. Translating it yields CSALGLAETNEQFF.